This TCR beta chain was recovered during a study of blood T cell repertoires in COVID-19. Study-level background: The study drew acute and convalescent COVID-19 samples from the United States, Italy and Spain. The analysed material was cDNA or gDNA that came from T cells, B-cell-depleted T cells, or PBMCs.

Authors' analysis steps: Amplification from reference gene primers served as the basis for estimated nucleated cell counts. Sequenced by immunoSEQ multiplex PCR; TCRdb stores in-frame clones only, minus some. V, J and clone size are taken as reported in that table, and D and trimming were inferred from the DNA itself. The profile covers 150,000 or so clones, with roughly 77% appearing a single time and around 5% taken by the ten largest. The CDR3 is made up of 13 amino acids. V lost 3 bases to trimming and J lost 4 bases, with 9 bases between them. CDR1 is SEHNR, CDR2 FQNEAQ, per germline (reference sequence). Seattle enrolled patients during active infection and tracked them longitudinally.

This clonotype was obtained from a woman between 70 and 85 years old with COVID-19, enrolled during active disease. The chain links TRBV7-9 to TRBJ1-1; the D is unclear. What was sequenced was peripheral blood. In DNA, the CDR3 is TGTGCCAGCAGCTTGTCTCGGGGCACTGAAGCTTTCTTT. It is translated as CASSLSRGTEAFF.